What follows are 13 T cell receptor beta chains derived from one specimen sequenced in a study of patients and donors after allogeneic stem cell transplantation. TCRdb recomputed calls from the RT-PCR reads with MiXCR, one row per CDR3 protein. The top ten clones hold under 6.5% of a sample with roughly 880,000 distinct CDR3 sequences, more than 15% of them seen once. The sample taken for sequencing was blood, either unsorted or a sorted T cell fraction (not recorded which). All receptors come from a human donor who was either an allogeneic HSCT recipient or a stem cell or donor lymphocyte infusion donor (not recorded which). It is not recorded whose cells these are; they may come from a transplant donor.

The sample holds a few counts of this clonotype. The chain is built from TRBV4-2 and TRBJ2-1; 8 bases match TRBD2. V gave up 8 bases and J gave up 8 bases; unmatched junction bases: 8. The germline V gene encodes CDR1 LGHNA and CDR2 YNFKEQ. The CDR3 has 13 residues. The DNA for the CDR3 is TGTGCCAGCCGGGGGGGGAGTATCTATGAGCAGTTCTTC. Protein: CASRGGSIYEQFF.

This clonotype has a handful of counts. J is TRBJ2-7 and V is TRBV2; D is uncertain. Germline CDR1 is SNHLY and CDR2 is FYNNEI. The length of the CDR3 is 13 residues. Trimming removed 10 bases from V and 0 bases from J, with 13 bases in between. The CDR3 coding sequence is TGTGCCACCGCCCAAATTAGCTCCTACGAGCAGTACTTC. Translated: CATAQISSYEQYF.

This clonotype has more than one count but fewer than ten. This sequence joins TRBV20-1 and TRBJ1-1; D is unclear. Germline-derived CDR1 and CDR2 are DFQATT and SNEGSKA (reference sequence). The CDR3 consists of 11 residues. The CDR3 sequence is CSPFYNTEAFF. CDR3 DNA sequence: TGCAGCCCTTTTTATAACACTGAAGCTTTCTTT.

The rearrangement joins TRBV5-1 to TRBJ1-2; D is unclear. Germline lookup yields CDR1 SGHRS and CDR2 YFSETQ. Between the trimmed V and J ends, which lost 0 bases and 8 bases, there was a span of 26 bases. The CDR3 spans 18 residues. The chain's CDR3 is CASSLAARRKSLIGGYTF. CDR3 DNA sequence: TGCGCCAGCAGCTTGGCCGCTCGTCGAAAATCGTTAATTGGGGGCTACACCTTC.

V gene TRBV5-6 combines with J gene TRBJ2-3; the D is unclear. V was pared by 4 bases and J by 5 bases, with 14 bases between. CDR1 SGHDT and CDR2 YYEEEE come from the germline V gene. CDR3 length: 14 residues. The CDR3 protein is CASSLGALGDTQYF. The CDR3 bases are TGTGCCAGCAGCCTCGGTGCCCTTGGAGATACGCAGTATTTT.

The gene calls are TRBV5-5 and TRBJ1-1; D is ambiguous. This CDR3 has 15 residues. CDR1 is SGHKS, CDR2 YYEKEE, per germline (reference sequence). Trimming stripped 0 bases from V and 2 bases from J, with 11 bases between. The CDR3 here is CASSLAGRTNTEAFF. CDR3 sequence (DNA): TGTGCCAGCAGCTTGGCCGGCAGAACAAACACTGAAGCTTTCTTT.

In this sample, this clonotype turned up a few times. CDR3 in DNA: TGTGCCATCAGTGACCTGGGACTAGCGGGGGGAGAGACCCAGTACTTC. This codes for CAISDLGLAGGETQYF. This chain uses TRBV10-3 with TRBJ2-5, with 15 bases aligning to TRBD2. V was pared by 3 bases and J by 4 bases, with 3 bases of the junction left unmatched. The CDR3 spans 16 residues. Germline CDR1 reads ENHRY; CDR2 reads SYGVKD.

This clonotype was detected only a few times. V gene TRBV6-2 or TRBV6-3 combines with J gene TRBJ2-1; 16 bases match TRBD2. Germline loops: CDR1 MNHEY, CDR2 SVGEGT. V shed 8 bases, J shed 0 bases, and the junction held 7 bases outside the gene matches. The CDR3 is 18 amino acids. The CDR3 here is CASGGLAGGSSSYNEQFF. The CDR3 region has the DNA TGTGCCAGCGGGGGACTAGCGGGGGGGTCCAGCTCCTACAATGAGCAGTTCTTC.

The chain has TRBV3-1 and TRBJ1-4; tentative D call: TRBD1 (5 bases). Deletions cut 4 bases from V and 2 bases from J, with 14 bases between. This CDR3 comprises 16 residues. Germline V CDR1 and CDR2: LGHDT, YNNKEL (reference sequence). CDR3 sequence (DNA): TGTGCCAGCAGCCTTCAGCGGCCAGGGACTAATGAAAAACTGTTTTTT. As protein: CASSLQRPGTNEKLFF.

In its sample, this clonotype was seen a few times. V and J are TRBV29-1 and TRBJ1-1; D remains ambiguous. Germline assignment: CDR1 SQVTM and CDR2 ANQGSEA. Trimming left V 7 bases short and J 1 base short, with 10 bases between. This CDR3 comprises 12 residues. The CDR3 spells CSGSSGNTEAFF. The CDR3 bases are TGCAGCGGATCATCGGGGAACACTGAAGCTTTCTTT.

V usage is TRBV7-2 and J usage is TRBJ1-1, with unresolved D. Germline V gives CDR1 SGHTA, CDR2 FQGNSA. This CDR3 comprises 16 residues. V lost 1 base to trimming and J lost 8 bases, with 20 bases between them. As DNA, the CDR3 is TGTGCCAGCAGCTTAGGGCCGGGAGGGATTCGGCTGGAAGCTTTCTTT. Amino acid sequence: CASSLGPGGIRLEAFF.

This clonotype was counted between two and nine times. This chain connects TRBV10-3 to TRBJ2-3; 9 bases align to TRBD2. The CDR3 runs to 16 residues. Germline assignment: CDR1 ENHRY and CDR2 SYGVKD. V trimming: 4 bases; J trimming: 5 bases; junction bases outside the gene matches: 10. CDR3 residues: CAISGTGLAGGDTQYF. As DNA, the CDR3 is TGTGCCATCAGTGGAACGGGACTAGCAGGGGGAGATACGCAGTATTTT.

The sample holds a few counts of this clonotype. The V and J genes are TRBV4-3 and TRBJ1-2; no definite D call. Deletions cut 1 base from V and 2 bases from J, with 14 bases between. Germline V CDR1 and CDR2: LGHNA, YSLEER. The CDR3 contains 16 residues. The CDR3: CASSQGGRSGNYGYTF. CDR3 sequence (DNA): TGCGCCAGCAGCCAAGGAGGGAGGTCTGGCAACTATGGCTACACCTTC.